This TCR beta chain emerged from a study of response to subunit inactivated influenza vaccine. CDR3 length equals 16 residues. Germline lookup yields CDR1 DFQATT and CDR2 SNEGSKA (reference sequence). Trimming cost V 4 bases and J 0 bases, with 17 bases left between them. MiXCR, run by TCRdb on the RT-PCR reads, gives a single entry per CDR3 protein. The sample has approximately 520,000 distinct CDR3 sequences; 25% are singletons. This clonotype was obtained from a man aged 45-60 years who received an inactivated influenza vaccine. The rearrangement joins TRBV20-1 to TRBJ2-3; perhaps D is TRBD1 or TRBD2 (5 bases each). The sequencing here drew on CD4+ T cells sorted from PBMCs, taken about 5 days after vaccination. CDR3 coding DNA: TGCAGTGCTATAGGGGTTCGGGGAACTAGCACAGATACGCAGTATTTT. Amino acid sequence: CSAIGVRGTSTDTQYF.